Listed here are 16 T cell receptor beta chains from one sample, sequenced in a study of spatial heterogeneity in lung cancer. Time point here: sample taken at primary tumor resection. TCRdb fed the 5' RACE reads into MiXCR, producing one record per CDR3 protein. The data hold about 19,000 distinct CDR3 sequences, with roughly 9% observed a single time. Study-wide findings and caveats: For expanded intratumoral alpha and beta TCRs, counts tracked tumor mutation counts.

The antigens for these receptors are not known. The specimen comprised lung tumor tissue, sampled at surgery. These receptors came from a female donor with early-stage non-small cell lung cancer.

At least ten counts were recorded for this clonotype. The library was prepared for alpha chains; this beta chain is a stray read, so its frequency means little. The chain combines TRBV30 with TRBJ2-3, with 7 bases lining up with TRBD1. Unmatched junction bases numbered 3, after V lost 1 base and J lost 2 bases. Germline V gene sequence: CDR1 GTSNPN, CDR2 SVGIG (reference sequence). The CDR3 runs 14 residues. The chain's CDR3 is CAWSEGQFTDTQYF. DNA for the CDR3: TGTGCCTGGAGTGAGGGACAGTTCACAGATACGCAGTATTTT. Looking up the rest from reference TRBV30 and TRBJ2-3 gives the full variable domain: SQTIHQWPATLVQPVGSPLSLECTVEGTSNPNLYWYRQAAGRGLQLLFYSVGIGQISSEVPQNLSASRPQDRQFILSSKKLLLSDSGFYLCAWSEGQFTDTQYFGPGTRLTVL.

Concerning this clonotype itself: This beta chain was picked up by a library intended for alpha chains and is off target, so its count carries little meaning. The chain combines TRBV5-1 with TRBJ2-1; D is perhaps TRBD1 (6 bases). There are 15 residues in the CDR3. The V and J ends lost 0 bases and 1 base respectively, with 8 bases between them. Per germline, CDR1 SGHRS and CDR2 YFSETQ. CDR3 bases: TGCGCCAGCAGCTTGGGGACAGCATCCTACAATGAGCAGTTCTTC. It encodes CASSLGTASYNEQFF.

This clonotype was detected many times. A library made for alpha chains picked up this beta chain off target, so its size means little. The chain is built from TRBV6-5 and TRBJ2-5, with 10 nucleotides matching TRBD1. Trimming cost V 0 bases and J 5 bases; bases outside gene matches: 3. The CDR3 covers 15 residues. The germline CDR1 and CDR2 sequences are MNHEY and SVGAGI. CDR3 sequence reads: CASSYSTGQGETQYF. The DNA for the CDR3 is TGTGCCAGCAGTTACTCGACGGGACAGGGGGAGACCCAGTACTTC.

Within the sample, this clonotype is medium-sized (0.01 to 0.1%). This beta chain lies outside the target of a library built for alpha chains; its clone size means little. V is TRBV6-6 and J is TRBJ2-5, with 11 bases lining up with TRBD2. CDR1 is MNHNY and CDR2 is SVGAGI in the germline V gene (reference sequence). The CDR3 has 11 amino acids. The CDR3 bases are TGTGGTAGCGGGGGGGAGGAGACCCAGTACTTC. The encoded protein is CGSGGEETQYF.

This clonotype was seen a handful of times. Since it is a stray read in a library aimed at alpha chains, this beta chain has a size that is not meaningful. V is TRBV12-5 and J is TRBJ1-4; 9 nucleotides agree with TRBD1. J gave up 4 bases and V 6 bases, and 15 bases lay outside the gene matches. The germline V gene encodes CDR1 LGHNT and CDR2 FRNRAP. The CDR3 is made up of 18 amino acids. Here the CDR3 reads CASGRPTGTGNHNEKLFF. The DNA for the CDR3 is TGTGCTAGTGGCCGCCCGACCGGGACAGGGAACCATAATGAAAAACTGTTTTTT.

Notes on this clonotype: Since it is a stray read in a library aimed at alpha chains, this beta chain has a size that is not meaningful. The J gene is TRBJ1-4, the V gene TRBV7-2, with TRBD1 identical over 8 bases. Germline V CDR1 and CDR2: SGHTA, FQGNSA. V gave up 1 base and J gave up 6 bases; unmatched junction bases: 7. The CDR3 covers 16 residues. The CDR3 DNA follows: TGTGCCAGCAGCTTAGATTGGGCAGGGGGCGATGAAAAACTGTTTTTT. It is translated as CASSLDWAGGDEKLFF.

In this sample, this clonotype turned up once. Just one base apart from a much larger clone, this may be a read error. The library was designed around alpha chains, so this beta chain is a stray read whose abundance carries little weight. The chain carries TRBV3-1 and TRBJ1-1, with 8 nucleotides matching TRBD1. In germline, CDR1 is LGHDT, CDR2 YNNKEL (reference sequence). Trimming cost V 7 bases and J 4 bases; bases outside gene matches: 11. The CDR3 has 15 amino acids. CDR3 amino acids: CASTRKGQVGTEAFF. The CDR3 coding sequence is TGTGCCAGCACCAGGAAGGGACAGGTGGGCACTGAAGCTTTCTTT. Supplemented by reference TRBV3-1 and TRBJ1-1, the full variable domain reads DTAVSQTPKYLVTQMGNDKSIKCEQNLGHDTMYWYKQDSKKFLKIMFSYNNKELIINETVPNRFSPKSPDKAHLNLHINSLELGDSAVYFCASTRKGQVGTEAFFGQGTRLTVV.

This clonotype was observed many times. A library prepared for alpha chains yielded this beta chain as an off-target read; its size is of little meaning. The chain carries TRBV2 and TRBJ1-6; the D is unclear. Germline lookup yields CDR1 SNHLY and CDR2 FYNNEI. This CDR3 is built from 13 residues. V lost 2 bases and J lost 7, with 6 bases in between. The CDR3 here is CASSEQRNSPLHF. The CDR3 DNA sequence: TGTGCCAGCAGTGAACAGAGGAATTCACCCCTCCACTTT.

This clonotype occurred a few times. This beta chain lies outside the target of a library built for alpha chains; its clone size means little. The chain recombines TRBV7-2 with TRBJ1-5, with unresolved D. Germline V gene lookup returns CDR1 SGHTA and CDR2 FQGNSA. The CDR3 is made up of 12 amino acids. V lost 1 base to trimming and J lost 5 bases, with 3 bases between them. CDR3 DNA: TGTGCCAGCAGCTTAGGTTATCAGCCCCAGCATTTT. Translated: CASSLGYQPQHF.

This clonotype was recorded at least ten times. With the library built for alpha chains, this beta chain is off target and its frequency is not meaningful. The V and J genes are TRBV10-1 and TRBJ1-2; D possibly corresponds to TRBD1 (5 bases). The CDR3 loop spans 13 amino acids. The germline gives CDR1 WNHNN, CDR2 SYGVQD (reference sequence). The V and J ends lost 6 bases and 9 bases respectively, with 17 bases between them. CDR3 DNA: TGCGCCAGCAGCGGCGGGTCCTCGGGGCGCTACACCTTC. This translates into CASSGGSSGRYTF.

On this clonotype: This beta chain appears as a stray read in a library generated for alpha chains; its size is not informative. The gene calls are TRBV29-1 and TRBJ2-5; D not certain. The CDR3 totals 13 residues. V lost 1 base, J lost 5 bases, and 11 bases lay in between. Per the germline V gene, CDR1 is SQVTM and CDR2 is ANQGSEA. The CDR3 bases are TGCAGCGTTGAAGGTGGGCGGCGGGAGACCCAGTACTTC. It translates to CSVEGGRRETQYF. Combining the CDR3 with reference TRBV29-1 and TRBJ2-5 gives the whole variable domain SAVISQKPSRDICQRGTSLTIQCQVDSQVTMMFWYRQQPGQSLTLIATANQGSEATYESGFVIDKFPISRPNLTFSTLTVSNMSPEDSSIYLCSVEGGRRETQYFGPGTRLLVL.

Sample share makes this clonotype medium-sized (0.01 to 0.1%). With the library built for alpha chains, this beta chain is off target and its frequency is not meaningful. This rearrangement joins TRBV28 to TRBJ1-5; D gene unclear. The V end lost 1 base, the J end lost 6 bases, and 7 bases lay between the germline ends. The CDR3 totals 13 residues. CDR1 MDHEN and CDR2 SYDVKM come from the germline V gene. The CDR3 region is CASSLLGGQPQHF. In DNA form, the CDR3 reads TGTGCCAGCAGTTTATTAGGAGGTCAGCCCCAGCATTTT.

Remarks on this clonotype: Found in a library prepared for alpha chains, this beta chain is an off-target read, and its abundance has little meaning. V is TRBV5-1 and J is TRBJ2-2; no firm D call. The V and J ends lost 2 bases and 0 bases respectively, with 20 bases between them. Per germline, CDR1 SGHRS and CDR2 YFSETQ. CDR3 size: 19 residues. The CDR3 protein is CASSLGRMRILTNTGELFF. The CDR3 DNA reads as TGCGCCAGCAGCTTAGGTCGCATGCGGATCCTAACGAACACCGGGGAGCTGTTTTTT.

This clonotype was detected only a few times. As an off-target read in a library built for alpha chains, this beta chain has a frequency of little significance. This rearrangement joins TRBV10-3 to TRBJ2-7, with D possibly TRBD1 on 5 matching bases. CDR3 length: 12 amino acids. CDR1 is ENHRY and CDR2 is SYGVKD in the germline V gene. V was clipped by 6 bases and J by 0 bases, with 6 bases between them. Here the CDR3 reads CAISDSSYEQYF. For the CDR3, the DNA is TGTGCCATCAGCGACAGCTCCTACGAGCAGTACTTC.

For this clonotype: Since it is a stray read in a library aimed at alpha chains, this beta chain has a size that is not meaningful. V is TRBV28 and J is TRBJ2-2; D gene unclear. In germline, CDR1 is MDHEN, CDR2 SYDVKM. The germline V and J ends were trimmed by 2 bases and 4 bases, with 2 bases remaining between them. This CDR3 spans 12 amino acids. The CDR3: CASSLATGELFF. CDR3 nucleotide sequence: TGTGCCAGCAGTTTAGCCACCGGGGAGCTGTTTTTT.

As concerns this clonotype: A library made for alpha chains picked up this beta chain off target, so its size means little. The chain carries TRBV28 and TRBJ2-5; the D is unclear. Trimming left V 6 bases short and J 2 bases short, with 10 bases between. Germline CDR1 and CDR2: MDHEN and SYDVKM. This CDR3 region has 13 residues. The DNA for the CDR3 is TGTGCCAGCAGCTCCGGACGGCAAGAGACCCAGTACTTC. Its protein is CASSSGRQETQYF. Variable domain in full (rest from reference TRBV28 and TRBJ2-5): DVKVTQSSRYLVKRTGEKVFLECVQDMDHENMFWYRQDPGLGLRLIYFSYDVKMKEKGDIPEGYSVSREKKERFSLILESASTNQTSMYLCASSSGRQETQYFGPGTRLLVL.